This T cell receptor beta chain emerged from a study of blood T cell repertoires in COVID-19 (TCRdb year 2020). General notes on the study: Samples from collaborators originated in the United States, Italy and Spain and spanned both the acute and convalescent phases of COVID-19. Where available, HLA class I and class II types were taken from metadata supplied by the sample provider and were not determined by assay-based typing. The repertoires were released in a freely available public database meant as a resource for research on the immune response to SARS-CoV-2. The dataset comprised deeply sampled blood TCRbeta repertoires from subjects exposed to, actively infected with, or recovered from COVID-19. The material from the prospective study consisted of cDNA or gDNA derived from T cells, B-cell-depleted T cells, or PBMCs. The samples were drawn from the first 160 participants of the ongoing ImmuneRACE study and from more than 1,000 subjects provided by 6 global collaborators. Nearly every sample came with metadata listing a de-identified subject ID, COVID-19 status, age in years and sex. What the study reported, not specific to this receptor: The quantity of clinical and demographic metadata differed by source and by participant and was supplied without curation.

Participants in the prospective study were enrolled through a virtual design, were aged about 18 to 100 years, and lived in fewer than 30 United States geographic areas. In the prospective study, participants were assigned to cohorts based on the clinical history participants reported in a screening survey and a study questionnaire. ImmuneRACE Cohort 3 recovered participants were defined by two consecutive negative NP/OP PCR tests, healthcare professional clearance, or symptom resolution. Mobile phlebotomists in the prospective study collected whole blood, serum and a nasopharyngeal or oropharyngeal swab from every participant. Additional blood draws and questionnaires over a roughly two-month period could optionally be provided by prospective study participants. Blood samples from the prospective study were shipped frozen or at room temperature prior to DNA extraction. TCRbeta CDR3 regions were amplified from genomic DNA by means of the immunoSEQ Assay, a bias-controlled multiplex PCR. From the authors' description of their analysis: Within the assay, amplification of reference gene primers was used to estimate how many nucleated cells each sample contained. To quantify the absolute abundance of each unique TCRbeta CDR3 rearrangement, sequence reads were collapsed and filtered. For each sample, productive Simpson clonality was calculated by taking the square root of Simpson's diversity index across productive rearrangements. Not all clones reach the TCRdb copy of this immuneACCESS table, which keeps in-frame sequences only. Checked studies attribute under half of the gap to unresolved V genes and leave the rest unexplained. V and J calls and clone size come straight from that table; D and trimming were deduced from the DNA. In all, the sample holds over 250,000 clones, and roughly 86% of those were seen once. Just under 1% of the sample belongs to the ten largest clones.

Details on this clone: The clone's antigen remains unknown. No much larger clonotype is one base removed from it; base qualities were not supplied.

Sequencing input: PBMCs or T cells enriched from blood (not recorded which). This TCR was sampled from a woman aged 25 to 39 who had recovered from COVID-19.

The CDR3 sequence is CASSPYSNYGYTF. The sequenced DNA: TGTGCCAGCAGTCCCTACAGTAACTATGGCTACACCTTC. The V and J genes are TRBV12-3 or TRBV12-4 and TRBJ1-2; no D segment can be confidently identified. The CDR3 measures 13 amino acids from cysteine to phenylalanine. Left in the record is the CDR3 DNA by itself, 39 bases read in frame from the first base. A distance of 8 bases separates the germline ends of V and J, which lose 5 bases and 1 base respectively.